This TCR beta chain was retrieved from a study of cytomegalovirus exposure and HLA in healthy donors. Whole-study findings and limits: TCR association rates varied by HLA locus in a later analysis, with DRB1 highest and HLA-C lowest. In a later analysis, a missense DCLRE1C variant was linked to TCR beta V- and J-gene trimming.

A multiplex PCR was run with 60 Vbeta primers and 13 Jbeta primers. Clones were read by immunoSEQ multiplex PCR, and TCRdb kept only the in-frame ones, dropping some. The sample shows under 250,000 clones, around four fifths of them seen only once. CDR3 length: 13 amino acids. Looked up from germline, CDR1 is GTSNPN and CDR2 is SVGIG (reference sequence). Trimming took off 2 bases at V and 1 base at J, with 6 bases between the two ends. Concerning this clone itself: Its matching antigen is unknown.

This rearrangement joins TRBV30 to TRBJ2-1; D unresolved. Specimen: PBMCs. This clonotype originated in a boy younger than 10 in good health and CMV-seronegative. The CDR3 reads CAWSSRSYNEQFF. In DNA, the CDR3 is TGTGCCTGGAGTTCCCGGTCCTACAATGAGCAGTTCTTC.